The 17 T cell receptor beta chains in this list originate from one sample, sequenced in a study of T cells and Merkel cell carcinoma outcomes. Profiled with immunoSEQ multiplex PCR; TCRdb holds only in-frame clones, not every one. The sample records over 15,000 clones, roughly 80% being singletons. The specimen sequenced was tumor tissue from Merkel cell carcinoma. These receptor sequences come from a human donor with Merkel cell carcinoma.

The chain links TRBV5-4 to TRBJ2-3, with D maybe TRBD1 (6 bases). This CDR3 is built from 14 residues. Trimming took 3 bases from V and 1 from J, leaving 9 bases between them. Germline V gene lookup returns CDR1 SGHNT and CDR2 YYREEE (reference sequence). The CDR3 sequence is CASSYGQRTDTQYF. The CDR3 bases are TGTGCCAGCAGCTACGGACAGCGCACAGATACGCAGTATTTT.

This clone turned up a few times. The rearrangement uses TRBV6-1 and TRBJ2-7; D not resolved. The length of the CDR3 is 13 residues. V lost 6 bases to trimming and J lost 3 bases, with 12 bases between them. Germline CDR1 reads MNHNS; CDR2 reads SASEGT. CDR3 amino acids: CASRREPVYEQYF. CDR3 coding DNA: TGTGCCAGCAGGAGAGAGCCTGTCTACGAGCAGTACTTC.

V and J are TRBV6-5 and TRBJ2-1, with 9 bases identical to TRBD2. Per the germline V gene, CDR1 is MNHEY and CDR2 is SVGAGI. CDR3 length equals 16 residues. Trimming at V came to 0 bases and at J to 9 bases, leaving 9 bases not matched to a gene. Here the CDR3 reads CASSYSVGGGAGEQFF. The CDR3 DNA reads as TGTGCCAGCAGTTACTCAGTGGGCGGGGGGGCCGGTGAGCAGTTCTTC.

The chain is built from TRBV18 and TRBJ2-7; 10 nucleotides match TRBD2. The CDR3 is 15 amino acids. V dropped 3 bases and J dropped 6; count of bases not matched to a gene: 8. Per the germline V gene, CDR1 is KGHSH and CDR2 is LQKENI. The CDR3 coding sequence is TGTGCCAGCTCACCCGGTGGGACTAGCGTGGGCGAGCAGTACTTC. This sequence encodes CASSPGGTSVGEQYF. The full variable domain, its missing parts supplied by reference TRBV18 and TRBJ2-7, is NAGVMQNPRHLVRRRGQEARLRCSPMKGHSHVYWYRQLPEEGLKFMVYLQKENIIDESGMPKERFSAEFPKEGPSILRIQQVVRGDSAAYFCASSPGGTSVGEQYFGPGTRLTVT.

This clone was seen a single time. Here the CDR3 reads CASSYAGQGDTQPQHF. CDR3 nucleotides: TGTGCCAGTAGTTACGCCGGACAGGGAGACACTCAGCCCCAGCATTTT. The chain employs TRBV19 and TRBJ1-5; TRBD1 matches 8 bases. The germline V gene encodes CDR1 LNHDA and CDR2 SQIVND (reference sequence). The CDR3 runs 16 residues. J lost 6 bases, V lost 5 bases, and 12 bases had no gene match.

The V gene is TRBV5-6, the J gene TRBJ1-1; D is unresolved. The CDR3 consists of 13 residues. CDR1 is SGHDT, CDR2 YYEEEE, per germline. Trimming cost V 0 bases and J 6 bases, with 9 bases left between them. The CDR3 region has the DNA TGTGCCAGCAGCTTGGGCCGGTCCCCTGAAGCTTTCTTT. Translating gives CASSLGRSPEAFF.

Comment on this clone: Other DNA sequences in the sample encode the same CDR3. The V gene is TRBV20-1, the J gene TRBJ2-1, with TRBD1 identical over 7 bases. V was clipped by 3 bases and J by 7 bases; unmatched bases: 0. CDR3 length: 11 residues. CDR1 is DFQATT, CDR2 SNEGSKA, per germline (reference sequence). The CDR3 spells CSASRGNEQFF. CDR3 coding DNA: TGCAGTGCTAGCAGGGGGAATGAGCAGTTCTTC.

This rearrangement joins TRBV5-1 to TRBJ2-2; D remains unclear. Germline V gene data show CDR1 as SGHRS and CDR2 as YFSETQ. CDR3 length: 14 amino acids. Trimming pared 4 bases from V and 9 bases from J, leaving 16 bases between. The CDR3 spells CASSHGSDVRELFF. For the CDR3, the DNA is TGCGCCAGCAGCCACGGGTCGGATGTCCGGGAGCTGTTTTTT.

This clone was picked up one time. V gene TRBV5-5 combines with J gene TRBJ2-7; no reliable D call. Germline CDR1 SGHKS, CDR2 YYEKEE (reference sequence). The length of the CDR3 is 11 residues. The germline V and J ends were trimmed by 3 bases and 5 bases, with 6 bases remaining between them. The CDR3 here is CASSYWHEQYF. The CDR3 DNA sequence: TGTGCCAGCAGCTACTGGCACGAGCAGTACTTC.

The rearrangement uses TRBV7-2 and TRBJ1-4; D uncertain. The CDR3 is 14 residues long. Trimming stripped 5 bases from V and 7 bases from J, with 14 bases between. Germline CDR1 is SGHTA and CDR2 is FQGNSA. CDR3 nucleotides: TGTGCCAGCAGCCTAAGGACGGTCGGTGAAAAACTGTTTTTT. This gives the protein CASSLRTVGEKLFF.

The CDR3 sequence is CASSSEGGPSYNEQFF. Here the CDR3 DNA reads TGTGCCAGCAGCTCCGAAGGGGGCCCGTCCTACAATGAGCAGTTCTTC. The chain employs TRBV28 and TRBJ2-1, with 7 nucleotides matching TRBD1. Per the germline V gene, CDR1 is MDHEN and CDR2 is SYDVKM. The CDR3 is made up of 16 amino acids. The ends lost 6 bases at V and 1 base at J; junction bases unmatched: 9.

The chain uses TRBV28 and TRBJ2-7; 16 nucleotides match TRBD2. Germline V gene data show CDR1 as MDHEN and CDR2 as SYDVKM. The V segment lost 6 bases and the J segment 5 bases; nucleotides outside the gene matches: 4. The CDR3 sequence is 15 residues long. The CDR3 loop reads CASRGTSGRANEQYF. Written as DNA, the CDR3 is TGTGCCAGCAGGGGGACTAGCGGGAGGGCAAACGAGCAGTACTTC.

The chain links TRBV11-2 to TRBJ2-7; D assignment may be TRBD1 or TRBD2 (5 bases each). The length of the CDR3 is 15 residues. Germline CDR1 is SGHAT and CDR2 is FQNNGV. The V gene lost 4 bases and the J gene lost 0 bases, with 13 bases spanning the gap. CDR3 loop: CASSSGTDLSYEQYF. CDR3 bases: TGTGCCAGCAGCTCCGGGACCGACCTCTCCTACGAGCAGTACTTC.

The rearrangement joins TRBV7-6 to TRBJ2-5, with 9 positions matching TRBD1. The junction had 9 bases not matched to a gene; V was cut back by 3 bases and J by 4 bases. Germline assignment: CDR1 SGHVS and CDR2 FNYEAQ. CDR3 length: 16 residues. The DNA of the CDR3 is TGTGCCAGCAGCTTGACAGGGGGACGATACGGAGAGACCCAGTACTTC. Translated, it gives CASSLTGGRYGETQYF.

The table lists this clone with a few counts. The chain uses TRBV9 and TRBJ1-2; 8 nucleotides agree with TRBD1. The CDR3 contains 15 residues. The V and J ends lost 3 bases and 2 bases, in that order; junction bases with no gene match: 6. CDR1 and CDR2 from the germline V gene are SGDLS and YYNGEE. Written as DNA, the CDR3 is TGTGCCAGCAGCGCAGGGGACAGGCTCAACTATGGCTACACCTTC. Protein product: CASSAGDRLNYGYTF.

The rearrangement uses TRBV30 and TRBJ1-5, with no clear D. V was shortened by 2 bases and J by 0 bases, with 5 bases between the two germline ends. This CDR3 comprises 13 residues. Germline CDR1 GTSNPN, CDR2 SVGIG (reference sequence). The CDR3 sequence: CAWSRHSNQPQHF. The CDR3 DNA follows: TGTGCCTGGAGTCGACATAGCAATCAGCCCCAGCATTTT.

The genes are TRBV29-1 and TRBJ2-3; TRBD1 aligns across 8 bases. CDR1 and CDR2 from the germline V gene are SQVTM and ANQGSEA. J lost 1 base, V lost 5 bases, and 8 bases had no gene match. There are 15 residues in the CDR3. This chain's CDR3 is CSVRTGTGGTDTQYF. The CDR3 nucleotides read TGCAGCGTTCGTACCGGGACAGGCGGCACAGATACGCAGTATTTT.